The T cell receptor beta chain under discussion was sequenced for a study of T cells in Graves' hyperthyroidism and ophthalmopathy (dated by TCRdb to between 2017 and 2020). General notes on the study: Peripheral blood was sampled at the time of initial diagnosis, prior to any treatment. To identify distinguishing TCR V-J signatures, a discovery cohort of 100 patients was used, comprising fewer than 45 with Graves' ophthalmopathy and 57 with stable Graves' hyperthyroidism. Whether ophthalmopathy could be predicted prospectively was tested in an independent validation cohort made up of 18 to 20 hyperthyroidism patients plus 17 patients who later progressed to ophthalmopathy. The approximately 90 discovery patients were divided at random into training and test sets in a 7:3 ratio. In several Graves' hyperthyroidism patients, the study also compared T-cell repertoires from thyroid tissue with T-cell repertoires from blood. After blood sampling, hyperthyroidism patients were treated with methimazole at a starting dose of 30 mg daily, and ophthalmopathy patients were treated with high-dose intravenous methylprednisolone. The paper describes TCR Vbeta CDR3 sequencing of more than 120 peripheral blood samples, made up of around 41 ophthalmopathy patients, around 78 hyperthyroidism patients and about 17 progressor patients.

Ends trimmed: V by 7 bases, J by 0 bases; bases unmatched to a gene: 10. CDR1 is given as MNHNS and CDR2 as SASEGT, both from the germline V gene. The cysteine opens and the phenylalanine closes a CDR3 of 17 amino acids. Kept here is only the CDR3 DNA, which spans 51 bases and is read in frame from base 1. With regard to this clonotype: The specificity of this receptor is unknown. Base qualities are missing; no much larger clone stands one base away.

The TCR beta CDR3 regions were amplified from the RNA transcripts. The TCR CDR3 was subjected to a first round of RT-PCR using the HTBI primer set and the Qiagen OneStep RT-PCR kit. A second multiplex PCR round built the libraries, followed by size selection and purification. Libraries were sequenced paired-end with 100 bp reads on an Illumina HiSeq2000. Per the original workflow: Raw data were processed with SOAPnuke, discarding reads with adapters, uncalled bases, mean Phred below 15, or no exact constant-primer or identifier match. COPE v1.2.5 was used to merge the high-quality paired reads, and each unique nucleotide sequence was defined as a clonotype. MiTCR v1.1 was used to align clonotypes to the IMGT TRBV, TRBD and TRBJ reference segments. Analysis was restricted to V-J combinations with a frequency above 0.0001, which covered 98% to 99.2% of repertoires. A TCS score was defined as the ratio between F50 (clonal expansion) and ExV (chaos), using BLOSUM62-based TCRdist between CDR3 peptides within each V-J. Welch's t-statistics and random forest reduced around 550 V-J features to under 15, which were used in a naive Bayes classifier (R e1071). The public sequencing data were trimmed at Q25 with fastp and processed into clonotypes with MiXCR by TCRdb, which kept only in-frame beta chains. Rows with a matching CDR3 protein are joined into one entry that keeps the most common DNA and genes. The V and J calls were determined by TCRdb, not by the authors. In all, the sample holds hundreds of thousands of distinct CDR3 sequences, and around 14% of those were seen once. The top ten constitute just under 25% of the sample.

Stable Graves' hyperthyroidism was defined as no progression to ophthalmopathy during 18 months of follow-up. Hyperthyroidism patients were newly diagnosed, with disease duration under 2 months, and aged 18 to 65 years. Any patient with an uncontrolled infection, another autoimmune disease, pregnancy or lactation was excluded. Diagnoses relied on clinical symptoms, serum thyroxine and TRAb, thyroid ultrasound and orbital computed tomography. Ficoll-Paque density gradient centrifugation was used to isolate PBMCs from approximately 10 ml of fresh peripheral blood. Total RNA was extracted with Trizol reagent, and quality was checked on an Agilent 2100 Bioanalyzer. Here is what the overall study found, with its caveats: In validation, the model predicted progression to ophthalmopathy a median of about 6.5 months before onset, with 65% to 71% sensitivity and just under 75% specificity. No statistical method was used to fix the sample size in advance, and group allocation was not hidden from the investigators. Most expanded thyroid clonotypes (frequency above 0.001) were also found in blood, which suggests that blood repertoires may mirror thyroid immune responses. A model built on a 13 V-J signature distinguished ophthalmopathy from stable hyperthyroidism, reaching approximately 89% sensitivity and 81.08% specificity in cross-validation and 80%/75% in testing.

This clonotype was sampled from a woman in her thirties with Graves' hyperthyroidism. Material: blood. The sequence joins TRBV6-1 to TRBJ2-3, with TRBD2 identical over 10 junction bases. The DNA sequence is given as TGTGCCAGCACAACAACTAGCGGGATTACTAGCACAGATACGCAGTATTTT. This translates into CASTTTSGITSTDTQYF.